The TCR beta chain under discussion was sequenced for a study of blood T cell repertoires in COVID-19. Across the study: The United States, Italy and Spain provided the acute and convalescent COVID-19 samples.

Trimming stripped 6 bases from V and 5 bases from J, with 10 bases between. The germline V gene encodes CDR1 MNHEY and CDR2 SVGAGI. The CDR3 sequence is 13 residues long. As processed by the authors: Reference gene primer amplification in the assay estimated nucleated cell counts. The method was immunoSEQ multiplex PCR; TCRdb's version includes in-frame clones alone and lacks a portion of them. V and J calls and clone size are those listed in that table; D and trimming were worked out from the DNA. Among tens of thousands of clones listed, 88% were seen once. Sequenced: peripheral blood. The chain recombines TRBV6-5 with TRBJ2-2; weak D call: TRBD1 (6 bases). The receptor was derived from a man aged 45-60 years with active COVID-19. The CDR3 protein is CASRPTGTGELFF. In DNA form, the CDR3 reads TGTGCCAGCAGGCCAACAGGGACCGGGGAGCTGTTTTTT.